This TCR beta chain is from a study of cytomegalovirus exposure and HLA in healthy donors. A multiplex PCR was run with 60 Vbeta primers and 13 Jbeta primers. Using immunoSEQ multiplex PCR, the repertoire was profiled, and TCRdb retains in-frame clones only, with some absent. The sample has some 150,000 clones; more than 60% are singletons. The CDR3 contains 20 residues. Study observations and caveats: Altogether, 164 TCR beta chains were recorded as cytomegalovirus-associated. In a later analysis, at a false discovery rate of 0.05, 17,000 or so TCR beta sequences were associated with HLA alleles. Prior analysis indicated that the majority of TCR beta V segments exhibited productivity approximately 90% or approximately 30% of the time.

A note on this clone: The antigen is not known.

Sequenced material: PBMCs. The chain has TRBV21-1 and TRBJ1-1; no check of the table's D call, TRBD1, against the DNA was made. TRBV21-1 is a documented pseudogene. The TCR comes from a woman between 40 and 50 years old in good health and CMV-seronegative. This CDR3 reads CASLADFKRTGYIWGTEAFF. As DNA, the CDR3 is TGTGCCAGCTTAGCCGACTTCAAAAGGACAGGGTACATTTGGGGCACTGAAGCTTTCTTT.